The clone carrying this T cell receptor (beta chain) showed up just once. A much larger clone is a single base away; this may be a read error. Each CDR3 protein is one row after TCRdb ran MiXCR on the 5' RACE reads. The table shows more than 50,000 distinct CDR3 sequences, with around 5% occurring only once. This sample was included in a study of neurological immune-mediated disorders. Trimming removed 10 bases at V and 5 bases at J, with 17 bases between. The CDR3 runs to 13 residues. This clonotype was sampled from a woman in her twenties or thirties with multiple sclerosis. The rearrangement joins TRBV12-3 or TRBV12-4 to TRBJ2-5; D may be TRBD2 (5 bases). The specimen sequenced was PBMCs. The CDR3 loop reads CATARGIQETQYF. The DNA for the CDR3 is TGTGCCACCGCCCGGGGAATTCAGGAGACCCAGTACTTC.